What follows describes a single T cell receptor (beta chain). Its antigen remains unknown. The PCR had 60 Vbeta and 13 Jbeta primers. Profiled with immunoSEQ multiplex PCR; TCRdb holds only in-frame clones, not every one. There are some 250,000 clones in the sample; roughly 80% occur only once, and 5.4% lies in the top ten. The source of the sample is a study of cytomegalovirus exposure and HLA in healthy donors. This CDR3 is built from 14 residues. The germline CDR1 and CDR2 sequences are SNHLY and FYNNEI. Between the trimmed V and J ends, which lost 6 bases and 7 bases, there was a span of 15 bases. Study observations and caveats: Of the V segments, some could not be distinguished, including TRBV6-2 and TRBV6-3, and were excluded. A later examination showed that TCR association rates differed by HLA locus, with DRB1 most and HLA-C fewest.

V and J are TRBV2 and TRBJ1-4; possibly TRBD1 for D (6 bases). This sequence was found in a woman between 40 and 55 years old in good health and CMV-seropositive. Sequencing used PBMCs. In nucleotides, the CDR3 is TGTGCCAGCAGCCCAGGACAGAGGGGTGAAAAACTGTTTTTT. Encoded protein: CASSPGQRGEKLFF.